A single sample is the source of the 20 T cell receptor beta chains below, sequenced in a study of OX40 agonist ivuxolimab in advanced cancers. Here immunoSEQ multiplex PCR was the method, and the copy in TCRdb shows in-frame clones only, minus some. The sample has about 66,000 clones; 70% to 90% are singletons. The material was CD4+ or CD8+ T cells sorted from blood, obtained in a trial of the OX40 agonist ivuxolimab. The receptors come from an adult with an advanced solid tumor such as melanoma, head and neck, liver or kidney cancer.

The chain couples TRBV5-1 to TRBJ1-5; D might be TRBD1 (5 bases). In germline, CDR1 is SGHRS, CDR2 YFSETQ. With 4 bases removed from V and 0 bases from J, the gap between germline ends came to 8 bases. CDR3 size: 14 residues. The CDR3 DNA reads as TGCGCCAGCAGCGTGGGGGATAGCAATCAGCCCCAGCATTTT. This translates into CASSVGDSNQPQHF.

CDR3 region: CASSYSAVMNTEAFF. The CDR3 DNA is TGTGCCAGCAGTTACTCTGCAGTAATGAACACTGAAGCTTTCTTT. The chain recombines TRBV6-5 with TRBJ1-1, with D hard to call. This CDR3 has 15 residues. V dropped 0 bases and J dropped 0 bases, with 8 bases sitting between them. In germline, CDR1 is MNHEY, CDR2 SVGAGI.

The chain uses TRBV7-2 and TRBJ1-4; 7 bases line up with TRBD1. Losses at the gene ends were 5 bases for V and 8 bases for J; bases not matched to a gene: 5. Germline CDR1 SGHTA, CDR2 FQGNSA. This CDR3 comprises 13 residues. The CDR3 DNA reads TGTGCCAGCAGCGACAGGGTCCGGGAAAAACTGTTTTTT. Its translation is CASSDRVREKLFF.

V usage is TRBV14 and J usage is TRBJ2-1, with 9 bases fitting TRBD2. Germline-derived CDR1 and CDR2 are SGHDN and FVKESK. This CDR3 region has 18 residues. J was trimmed by 1 base and V by 3 bases; bases with no gene match: 10. CDR3 protein: CASSHDGLAGLSYNEQFF. CDR3 coding DNA: TGTGCCAGCAGCCACGATGGGCTAGCGGGGCTGTCCTACAATGAGCAGTTCTTC.

This clone was recorded once. The chain combines TRBV6-1 with TRBJ1-6; 7 positions agree with TRBD1. This CDR3 contains 13 residues. V lost 11 bases, J lost 7 bases, and 8 bases stayed unmatched. The germline CDR1 and CDR2 sequences are MNHNS and SASEGT. The CDR3 nucleotides read TGTGCCGGCGGACAGGAGGTGAATTCACCCCTCCACTTT. Protein: CAGGQEVNSPLHF.

The chain joins TRBV2 to TRBJ2-6, with a weak D call TRBD1 (8 bases). The CDR3 sequence is 15 residues long. V was pared by 6 bases and J by 1 base, with 10 bases between. Germline-derived CDR1 and CDR2 are SNHLY and FYNNEI. CDR3 DNA: TGTGCCAGCAGACAGGGGGGGTCTGGGGCCAACGTCCTGACTTTC. Residues: CASRQGGSGANVLTF. The variable domain in full, with the rest retrieved from reference TRBV2 and TRBJ2-6, is EPEVTQTPSHQVTQMGQEVILRCVPISNHLYFYWYRQILGQKVEFLVSFYNNEISEKSEIFDDQFSVERPDGSNFTLKIRSTKLEDSAMYFCASRQGGSGANVLTFGAGSRLTVL.

The chain combines TRBV7-9 with TRBJ2-7, with D maybe TRBD1 (7 bases). Looked up from germline, CDR1 is SEHNR and CDR2 is FQNEAQ (reference sequence). Trimming took off 6 bases at V and 3 bases at J, with 21 bases between the two ends. The CDR3 has 16 amino acids. The CDR3 DNA follows: TGTGCCAGCAGTCCCGGGAGAGGGGGCTCGGTCTACGAGCAGTACTTC. It specifies CASSPGRGGSVYEQYF.

The chain is built from TRBV19 and TRBJ2-7; D is possibly TRBD1 (6 bases). The V end was cut by 1 base, the J end by 2 bases, with 15 bases between. The CDR3 runs to 16 residues. Germline CDR1 and CDR2: LNHDA and SQIVND (reference sequence). The CDR3: CASSIVRPGQPYEQYF. Written as DNA, the CDR3 is TGTGCCAGTAGTATAGTGAGGCCTGGACAGCCCTACGAGCAGTACTTC.

This rearrangement joins TRBV18 to TRBJ2-1; 7 bases agree with TRBD2. V trimming: 5 bases; J trimming: 6 bases; junction bases outside the gene matches: 7. The CDR3 is made up of 14 amino acids. CDR1 is KGHSH, CDR2 LQKENI, per germline. CDR3 protein: CASSSREVGNEQFF. DNA for the CDR3: TGTGCCAGCTCATCCCGGGAGGTCGGCAATGAGCAGTTCTTC.

The gene calls are TRBV27 and TRBJ2-3; no reliable D call. There are 16 residues in the CDR3. V gave up 6 bases and J gave up 2 bases, with 18 bases separating them. The germline CDR1 and CDR2 sequences are MNHEY and SMNVEV (reference sequence). Here the CDR3 reads CASSRVSASNTDTQYF. The CDR3 nucleotides are TGTGCCAGCAGCCGCGTGTCCGCGTCAAACACAGATACGCAGTATTTT.

This chain joins TRBV4-3 and TRBJ2-5; D unclear. Germline assignment: CDR1 LGHNA and CDR2 YSLEER. This CDR3 has 16 amino acids. Trimming removed 3 bases at V and 4 bases at J, with 18 bases between. The CDR3 is CASSHRYRVEGETQYF. CDR3 nucleotide sequence: TGCGCCAGCAGCCACCGTTATCGGGTCGAAGGAGAGACCCAGTACTTC.

This chain joins TRBV29-1 and TRBJ2-3; maybe TRBD1 (6 bases). The CDR3 runs 11 residues. V lost 6 bases to trimming and J lost 6 bases, with 10 bases between them. Germline assignment: CDR1 SQVTM and CDR2 ANQGSEA. CDR3 sequence (DNA): TGCAGCGTACTCAGGGGCGATACGCAGTATTTT. Its translation is CSVLRGDTQYF.

This clone was found once. The chain recombines TRBV19 with TRBJ1-1; TRBD1 is a possible D gene (5 bases). Deletions cut 6 bases from V and 0 bases from J, with 8 bases between. Germline values: CDR1 LNHDA, CDR2 SQIVND (reference sequence). This CDR3 region has 13 residues. Written as DNA, the CDR3 is TGTGCCAGTAGAGACAGAGTGAACACTGAAGCTTTCTTT. As protein: CASRDRVNTEAFF.

The chain combines TRBV5-6 with TRBJ2-7, with D possibly being TRBD2 (6 bases). There are 13 residues in the CDR3. Between the trimmed V and J ends, which lost 4 bases and 4 bases, there was a span of 12 bases. Germline V gives CDR1 SGHDT, CDR2 YYEEEE. The CDR3 loop is CASSAGTLYEQYF. The CDR3 DNA sequence: TGTGCCAGCAGCGCTGGGACTCTTTACGAGCAGTACTTC.

The rearrangement uses TRBV7-2 and TRBJ2-3; D remains ambiguous. CDR1 and CDR2 (germline): SGHTA, FQGNSA. CDR3 length equals 12 residues. V was trimmed by 8 bases and J by 2 bases, leaving 8 bases between them. Written as DNA, the CDR3 is TGTGCCAGCCGGCTCTACACAGATACGCAGTATTTT. This translates into CASRLYTDTQYF. The whole variable domain, filled in from reference TRBV7-2 and TRBJ2-3, reads GAGVSQSPSNKVTEKGKDVELRCDPISGHTALYWYRQSLGQGLEFLIYFQGNSAPDKSGLPSDRFSAERTGGSVSTLTIQRTQQEDSAVYLCASRLYTDTQYFGPGTRLTVL.

This CDR3 reads CASSPSGQGAPEAFF. DNA of the CDR3: TGTGCCAGCTCACCTTCAGGACAGGGCGCTCCTGAAGCTTTCTTT. The rearrangement links TRBV18 to TRBJ1-1; TRBD1 aligns across 8 bases. The CDR3 length is 15 residues. CDR1 and CDR2 from the germline V gene are KGHSH and LQKENI. The ends lost 3 bases at V and 6 bases at J; junction bases unmatched: 9.

V gene TRBV7-2 combines with J gene TRBJ1-5; no firm D call. Germline values: CDR1 SGHTA, CDR2 FQGNSA. Trimming removed 5 bases at V and 3 bases at J, with 5 bases between. This CDR3 is 12 amino acids long. This CDR3 is CASSVFNQPQHF. The DNA of the CDR3 is TGTGCCAGCAGCGTGTTCAATCAGCCCCAGCATTTT.

V and J are TRBV7-2 and TRBJ2-6; D is unresolved. CDR1 is SGHTA, CDR2 FQGNSA, per germline. The CDR3 covers 15 residues. The V end was cut by 1 base, the J end by 0 bases, with 4 bases between. The CDR3 DNA sequence: TGTGCCAGCAGCTTAGGAATCTCTGGGGCCAACGTCCTGACTTTC. Its translation: CASSLGISGANVLTF.

This clone showed up just a few times. V and J are TRBV19 and TRBJ1-1, with D possibly being TRBD1 (5 bases). The CDR3 is made up of 15 amino acids. Germline V gene lookup returns CDR1 LNHDA and CDR2 SQIVND (reference sequence). V gave up 6 bases and J gave up 0 bases, with 14 bases separating them. CDR3 sequence (DNA): TGTGCCAGTAGGGAAGCAGGGTCCTTGAACACTGAAGCTTTCTTT. Translation gives CASREAGSLNTEAFF.

The table lists this clone with a count of one. The chain carries TRBV7-9 and TRBJ1-5; D is unclear. This CDR3 spans 14 amino acids. V gave up 1 base and J gave up 2 bases, with 6 bases separating them. CDR1 is SEHNR and CDR2 is FQNEAQ in the germline V gene (reference sequence). CDR3 DNA sequence: TGTGCCAGCAGCTTAGGCGGGGGCAATCAGCCCCAGCATTTT. The encoded protein is CASSLGGGNQPQHF.